The T cell receptor (beta chain) described here comes from a study of blood T cell repertoires in COVID-19. Overall study context: Samples of COVID-19 (acute and convalescent) were obtained from the United States, Italy and Spain. The analysed material was cDNA or gDNA that came from T cells, B-cell-depleted T cells, or PBMCs.

The data were produced by immunoSEQ multiplex PCR, yet TCRdb's version contains in-frame clones alone and is incomplete. The repertoire consists of 35,000 to 55,000 clones, with around 89% occurring once and the leading ten covering about a sixth. This sequence was found in a man aged 65 to 79 with active COVID-19. The sequenced sample was peripheral blood.

Written as DNA, the CDR3 is TGTGCCAGCAGCTCAGGGGTCCGCTCTGGGGCCAACGTCCTGACTTTC. It specifies CASSSGVRSGANVLTF. The V and J genes are TRBV11-3 and TRBJ2-6; D is perhaps TRBD1 (6 bases). The CDR3 has 16 residues. CDR1 is SGHNT and CDR2 is YENEEA in the germline V gene. V lost 4 bases to trimming and J lost 0 bases, with 10 bases between them.